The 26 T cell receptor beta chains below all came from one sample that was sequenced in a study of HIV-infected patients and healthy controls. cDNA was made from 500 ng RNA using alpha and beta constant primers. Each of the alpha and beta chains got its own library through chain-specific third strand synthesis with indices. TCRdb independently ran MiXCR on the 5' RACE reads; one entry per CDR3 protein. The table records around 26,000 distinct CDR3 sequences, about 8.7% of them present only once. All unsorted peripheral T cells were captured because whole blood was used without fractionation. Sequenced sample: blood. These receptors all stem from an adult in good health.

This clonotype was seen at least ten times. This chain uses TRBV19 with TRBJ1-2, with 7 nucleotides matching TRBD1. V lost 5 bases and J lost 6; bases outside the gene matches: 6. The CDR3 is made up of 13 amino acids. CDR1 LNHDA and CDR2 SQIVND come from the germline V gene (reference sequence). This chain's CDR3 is CASSLTGQDGYTF. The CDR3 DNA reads TGTGCCAGTAGTTTGACAGGGCAGGATGGCTACACCTTC.

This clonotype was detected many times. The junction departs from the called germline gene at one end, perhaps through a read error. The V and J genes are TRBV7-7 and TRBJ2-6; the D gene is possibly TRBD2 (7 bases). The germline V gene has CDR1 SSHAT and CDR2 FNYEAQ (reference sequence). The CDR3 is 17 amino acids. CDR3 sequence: CASSLGLRGPGANVLTF. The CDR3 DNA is TGTGCTAGCAGCTTAGGGCTGCGGGGGCCTGGGGCCAACGTCCTGACTTTC.

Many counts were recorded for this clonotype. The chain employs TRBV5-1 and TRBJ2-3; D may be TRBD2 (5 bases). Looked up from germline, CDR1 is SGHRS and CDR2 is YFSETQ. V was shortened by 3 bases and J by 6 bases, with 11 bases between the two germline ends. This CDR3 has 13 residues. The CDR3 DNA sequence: TGCGCCAGCAGCTCGGGGTCGACTGATACGCAGTATTTT. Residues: CASSSGSTDTQYF.

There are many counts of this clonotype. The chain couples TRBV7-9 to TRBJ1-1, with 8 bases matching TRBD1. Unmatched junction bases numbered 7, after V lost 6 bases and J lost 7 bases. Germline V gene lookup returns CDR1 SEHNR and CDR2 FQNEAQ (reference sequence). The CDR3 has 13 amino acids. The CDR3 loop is CASSFLGQGEAFF. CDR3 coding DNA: TGTGCCAGCAGTTTTCTCGGACAGGGTGAAGCTTTCTTT.

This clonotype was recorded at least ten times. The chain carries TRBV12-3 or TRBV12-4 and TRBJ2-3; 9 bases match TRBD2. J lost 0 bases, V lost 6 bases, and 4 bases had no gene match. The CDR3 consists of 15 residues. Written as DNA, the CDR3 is TGTGCCAGCAGGGGACTAGCAGCCAGCACAGATACGCAGTATTTT. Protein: CASRGLAASTDTQYF.

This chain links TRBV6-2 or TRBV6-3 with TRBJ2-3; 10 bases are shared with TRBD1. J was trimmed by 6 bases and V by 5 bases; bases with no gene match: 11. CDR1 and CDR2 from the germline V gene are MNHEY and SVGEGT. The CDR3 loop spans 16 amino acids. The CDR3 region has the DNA TGTGCCAGCAGTCCCCGGGACAGGGGACCCCCGGATACGCAGTATTTT. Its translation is CASSPRDRGPPDTQYF.

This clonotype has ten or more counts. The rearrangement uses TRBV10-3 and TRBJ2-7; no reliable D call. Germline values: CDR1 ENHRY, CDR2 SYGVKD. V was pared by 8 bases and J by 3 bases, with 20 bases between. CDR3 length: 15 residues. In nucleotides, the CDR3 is TGTGCCATCCCCCCCTCCTATGGGTACTACTACGAGCAGTACTTC. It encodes CAIPPSYGYYYEQYF.

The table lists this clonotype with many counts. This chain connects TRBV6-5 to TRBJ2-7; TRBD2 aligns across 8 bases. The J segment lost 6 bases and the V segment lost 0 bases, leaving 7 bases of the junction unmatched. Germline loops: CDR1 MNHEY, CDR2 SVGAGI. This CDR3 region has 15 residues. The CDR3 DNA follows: TGTGCCAGCAGTTACTCGACGGGCCGGGGGGGCGAGCAGTACTTC. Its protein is CASSYSTGRGGEQYF.

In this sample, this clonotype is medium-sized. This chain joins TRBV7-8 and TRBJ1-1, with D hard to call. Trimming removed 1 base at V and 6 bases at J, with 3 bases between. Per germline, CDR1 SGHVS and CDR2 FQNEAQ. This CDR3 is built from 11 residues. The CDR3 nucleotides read TGTGCCAGCAGCTTAGTGGCTGAAGCTTTCTTT. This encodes CASSLVAEAFF.

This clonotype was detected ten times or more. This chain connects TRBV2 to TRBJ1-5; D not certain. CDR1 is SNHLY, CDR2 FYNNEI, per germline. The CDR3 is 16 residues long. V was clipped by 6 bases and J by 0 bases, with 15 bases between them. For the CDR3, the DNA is TGTGCCAGCAGCCTTATACGGGGAGTTAGCAATCAGCCCCAGCATTTT. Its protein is CASSLIRGVSNQPQHF.

For the CDR3, the DNA is TGTGCCAGCAGCCTCCTAGCGGGGGTGTTTGCCGGGGAGCTGTTTTTT. Amino acids: CASSLLAGVFAGELFF. The chain uses TRBV7-2 and TRBJ2-2; TRBD2 matches at 10 bases. The CDR3 contains 16 residues. Germline CDR1 reads SGHTA; CDR2 reads FQGNSA. After removal of 5 bases from V and 6 bases from J, the junction contained 9 bases not matched to a gene.

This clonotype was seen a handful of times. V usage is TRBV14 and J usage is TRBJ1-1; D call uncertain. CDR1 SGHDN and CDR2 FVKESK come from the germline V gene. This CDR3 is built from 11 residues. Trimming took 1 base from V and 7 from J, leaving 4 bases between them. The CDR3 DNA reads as TGTGCCAGCAGCCAAGGGTATGAAGCTTTCTTT. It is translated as CASSQGYEAFF.

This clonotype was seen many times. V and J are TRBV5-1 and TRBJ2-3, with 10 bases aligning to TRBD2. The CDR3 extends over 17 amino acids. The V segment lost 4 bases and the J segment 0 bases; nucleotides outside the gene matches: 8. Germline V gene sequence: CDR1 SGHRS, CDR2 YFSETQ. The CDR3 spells CASSLLPSGRSTDTQYF. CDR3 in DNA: TGCGCCAGCAGCCTCCTCCCTAGCGGGAGAAGCACAGATACGCAGTATTTT.

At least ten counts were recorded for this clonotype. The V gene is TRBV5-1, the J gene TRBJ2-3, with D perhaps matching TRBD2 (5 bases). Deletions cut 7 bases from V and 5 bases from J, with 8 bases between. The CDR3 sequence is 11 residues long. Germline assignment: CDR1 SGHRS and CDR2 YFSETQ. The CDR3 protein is CASHREDTQYF. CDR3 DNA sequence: TGCGCCAGCCACCGGGAAGATACGCAGTATTTT.

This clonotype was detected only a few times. CDR3 residues: CASTSTSSGTGYYNEQFF. In DNA form, the CDR3 reads TGTGCCAGTACCTCAACTAGTTCCGGGACAGGGTACTACAATGAGCAGTTCTTC. The rearrangement joins TRBV19 to TRBJ2-1, with TRBD1 identical over 9 bases. CDR1 is LNHDA, CDR2 SQIVND, per germline (reference sequence). This CDR3 contains 18 residues. Trimming took 7 bases from V and 3 from J; bases not matched to a gene: 16.

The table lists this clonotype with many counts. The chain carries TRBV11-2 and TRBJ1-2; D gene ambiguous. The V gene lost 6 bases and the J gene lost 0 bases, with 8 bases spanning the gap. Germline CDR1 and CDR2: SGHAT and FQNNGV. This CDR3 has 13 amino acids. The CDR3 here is CASRGLANYGYTF. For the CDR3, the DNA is TGTGCCAGCAGAGGTTTAGCTAACTATGGCTACACCTTC.

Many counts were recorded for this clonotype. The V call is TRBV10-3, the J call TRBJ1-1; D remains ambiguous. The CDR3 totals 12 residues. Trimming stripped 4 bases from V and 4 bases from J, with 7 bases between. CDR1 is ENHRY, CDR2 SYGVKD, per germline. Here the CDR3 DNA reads TGTGCCATCAGTGGAGAAAGCACTGAAGCTTTCTTT. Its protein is CAISGESTEAFF.

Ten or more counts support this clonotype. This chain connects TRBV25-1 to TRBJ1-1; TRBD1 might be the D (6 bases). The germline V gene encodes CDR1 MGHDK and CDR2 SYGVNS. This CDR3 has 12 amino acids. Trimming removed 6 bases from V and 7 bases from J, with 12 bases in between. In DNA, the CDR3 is TGTGCCAGCAGCAAGGGGGGGATTGAAGCTTTCTTT. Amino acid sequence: CASSKGGIEAFF.

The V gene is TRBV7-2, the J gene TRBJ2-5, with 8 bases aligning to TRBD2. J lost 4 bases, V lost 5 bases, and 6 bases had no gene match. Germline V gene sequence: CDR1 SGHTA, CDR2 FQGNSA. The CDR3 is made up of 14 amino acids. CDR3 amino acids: CASSRTSSRETQYF. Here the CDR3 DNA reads TGTGCCAGCAGCCGGACTAGCAGCAGAGAGACCCAGTACTTC.

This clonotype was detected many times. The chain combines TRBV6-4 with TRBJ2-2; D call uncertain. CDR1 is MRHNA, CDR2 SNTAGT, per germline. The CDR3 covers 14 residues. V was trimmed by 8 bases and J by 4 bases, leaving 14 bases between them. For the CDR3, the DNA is TGTGCCAGCGCGGCTATCCGAGGCACCGGGGAGCTGTTTTTT. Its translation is CASAAIRGTGELFF.

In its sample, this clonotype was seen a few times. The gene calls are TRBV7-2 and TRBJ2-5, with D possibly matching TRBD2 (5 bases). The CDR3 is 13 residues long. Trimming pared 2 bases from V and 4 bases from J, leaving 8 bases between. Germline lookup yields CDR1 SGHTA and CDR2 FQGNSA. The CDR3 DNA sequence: TGTGCCAGCAGCTTATTTGGGAGAGAGACCCAGTACTTC. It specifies CASSLFGRETQYF.

CDR3: CASSLGGVNQPQHF. In nucleotides, the CDR3 is TGCGCCAGCAGCCTGGGGGGTGTCAATCAGCCCCAGCATTTT. The chain carries TRBV5-1 and TRBJ1-5, with D possibly TRBD1 on 5 matching bases. The CDR3 is 14 residues long. With 4 bases removed from V and 3 bases from J, the gap between germline ends came to 11 bases. Germline CDR1 is SGHRS and CDR2 is YFSETQ.

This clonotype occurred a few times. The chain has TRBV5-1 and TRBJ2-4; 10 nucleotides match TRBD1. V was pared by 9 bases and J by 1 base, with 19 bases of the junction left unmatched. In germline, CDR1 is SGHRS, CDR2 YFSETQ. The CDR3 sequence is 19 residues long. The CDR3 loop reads CATEGSGQGLILAKNIQYF. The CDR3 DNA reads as TGCGCCACCGAGGGGTCGGGACAGGGGTTGATTTTGGCCAAAAACATTCAGTACTTC.

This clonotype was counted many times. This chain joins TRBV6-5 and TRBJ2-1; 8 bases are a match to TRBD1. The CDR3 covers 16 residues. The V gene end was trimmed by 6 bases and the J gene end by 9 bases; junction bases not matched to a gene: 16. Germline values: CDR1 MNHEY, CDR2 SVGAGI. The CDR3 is CASSYTRGQGGSEQFF. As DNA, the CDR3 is TGTGCCAGCAGCTATACCCGAGGACAGGGAGGATCTGAGCAGTTCTTC.

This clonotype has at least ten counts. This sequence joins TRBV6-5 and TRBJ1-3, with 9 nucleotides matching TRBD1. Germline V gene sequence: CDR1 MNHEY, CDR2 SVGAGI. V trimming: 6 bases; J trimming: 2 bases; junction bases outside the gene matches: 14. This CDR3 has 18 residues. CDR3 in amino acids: CASSPSAGQGRPGNTIYF. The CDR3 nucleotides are TGTGCCAGCAGCCCTTCGGCGGGACAGGGCAGGCCTGGAAACACCATATATTTT.

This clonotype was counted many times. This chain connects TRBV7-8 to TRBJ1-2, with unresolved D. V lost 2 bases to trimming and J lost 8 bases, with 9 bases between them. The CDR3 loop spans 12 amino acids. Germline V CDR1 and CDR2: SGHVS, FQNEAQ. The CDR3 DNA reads TGTGCCAGCAGCTTATCCCAGGAAGGCTACACCTTC. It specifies CASSLSQEGYTF.